One sample yielded the 18 T cell receptor beta chains listed below, sequenced in a study of blood T cell repertoires in COVID-19. TCRdb keeps only in-frame clones here, not all; method: immunoSEQ multiplex PCR. Among 140,000 to 150,000 clones, about nine tenths were seen once, and the ten largest hold 4%. The source material was PBMCs or T cells enriched from blood (not recorded which). The receptors were sampled from a woman in her 40s who had been exposed to COVID-19.

The chain uses TRBV29-1 and TRBJ2-6; 8 bases agree with TRBD1. J lost 4 bases, V lost 4 bases, and 9 bases had no gene match. CDR3 length: 16 residues. Germline CDR1 SQVTM, CDR2 ANQGSEA. The CDR3 loop reads CSVGTAGGAGANVLTF. The CDR3 nucleotides are TGCAGCGTTGGGACGGCAGGGGGCGCCGGGGCCAACGTCCTGACTTTC.

The V call is TRBV10-3, the J call TRBJ2-2; 8 positions agree with TRBD1. Germline CDR1 ENHRY, CDR2 SYGVKD. The CDR3 totals 15 residues. Trimming removed 6 bases from V and 1 base from J; junction bases left unmatched: 4. The CDR3 here is CAIRGQVVNTGELFF. DNA for the CDR3: TGTGCCATCAGGGGACAGGTGGTGAACACCGGGGAGCTGTTTTTT.

The rearrangement uses TRBV5-1 and TRBJ2-3; TRBD2 aligns across 12 bases. Trimming at V came to 2 bases and at J to 5 bases, leaving 9 bases not matched to a gene. CDR3 length: 17 residues. Germline values: CDR1 SGHRS, CDR2 YFSETQ. The CDR3 region is CASSFSGLAGTRDTQYF. The CDR3 DNA reads TGCGCCAGCAGCTTTTCAGGACTAGCGGGGACTCGAGATACGCAGTATTTT.

The V gene is TRBV5-1, the J gene TRBJ1-2, with D perhaps matching TRBD1 (5 bases). The V and J ends lost 4 bases and 5 bases respectively, with 9 bases between them. Germline V gives CDR1 SGHRS, CDR2 YFSETQ. This CDR3 contains 12 residues. The CDR3 nucleotides read TGCGCCAGCAGCCCCGACAGATATGGCTACACCTTC. This sequence encodes CASSPDRYGYTF.

This clone was counted a single time. V and J are TRBV24-1 and TRBJ2-1, with TRBD1 matching over 7 bases. Germline CDR1 KGHDR, CDR2 SFDVKD. V trimming: 6 bases; J trimming: 5 bases; junction bases outside the gene matches: 9. The CDR3 extends over 15 amino acids. CDR3 amino acids: CATSLNGRGHNEQFF. In DNA, the CDR3 is TGTGCCACCAGTTTGAATGGAAGGGGGCACAATGAGCAGTTCTTC.

The CDR3 is CASSQEGGYNSPLHF. CDR3 DNA: TGTGCCAGCAGCCAAGAGGGGGGCTATAATTCACCCCTCCACTTT. J is TRBJ1-6 and V is TRBV3-1 (or the pseudogene TRBV3-2); possible D gene TRBD1, 5 bases. Germline V lookup: CDR1 LGHDT, CDR2 YNNKEL (reference sequence). There are 15 residues in the CDR3. The V end lost 0 bases, the J end lost 3 bases, and 6 bases lay between the germline ends.

The V gene is TRBV4-3, the J gene TRBJ1-1; TRBD1 agrees at 11 bases. Trimming at V came to 4 bases and at J to 12 bases, leaving 7 bases not matched to a gene. Germline-derived CDR1 and CDR2 are LGHNA and YSLEER. CDR3 length: 13 residues. Written as DNA, the CDR3 is TGCGCCAGCAGCCGGGGACAGGGGGTCAGGACTTTCTTT. Translation gives CASSRGQGVRTFF.

This clone was counted a single time. The chain joins TRBV3-1 (or the pseudogene TRBV3-2) to TRBJ2-1; perhaps TRBD2 as D (7 bases). Trimming removed 2 bases at V and 0 bases at J, with 23 bases between. CDR1 LGHDT and CDR2 YNNKEL come from the germline V gene (reference sequence). This CDR3 spans 20 amino acids. The CDR3 region is CASSQSRGGPYRGSYNEQFF. The CDR3 nucleotides are TGTGCCAGCAGCCAAAGTCGCGGGGGCCCCTACCGGGGCTCCTACAATGAGCAGTTCTTC.

This clone was seen only a few times. The J gene is TRBJ1-1, the V gene TRBV2, with D possibly TRBD1 on 6 matching bases. The CDR3 has 15 residues. V gave up 3 bases and J gave up 1 base, with 12 bases separating them. Germline CDR1 and CDR2: SNHLY and FYNNEI. CDR3 amino acids: CASSDSGVANTEAFF. The CDR3 nucleotides are TGTGCCAGCAGTGATTCAGGGGTGGCGAACACTGAAGCTTTCTTT.

The chain uses TRBV5-1 and TRBJ2-3, with 8 bases identical to TRBD2. CDR1 and CDR2 (germline): SGHRS, YFSETQ. J lost 1 base, V lost 4 bases, and 11 bases had no gene match. This CDR3 spans 17 amino acids. This CDR3 reads CASSPPRGGRGTDTQYF. The CDR3 DNA reads TGCGCCAGCAGCCCCCCTCGGGGGGGGCGAGGCACAGATACGCAGTATTTT.

The CDR3 DNA reads as TGTGCCATCAGTGATGGGACAGCTAACTATGGCTACACCTTC. Encoded protein: CAISDGTANYGYTF. The V call is TRBV10-3, the J call TRBJ1-2, with TRBD1 matching over 7 bases. This CDR3 comprises 14 residues. V was clipped by 3 bases and J by 0 bases; unmatched bases: 1. Looked up from germline, CDR1 is ENHRY and CDR2 is SYGVKD.

Only a few counts were recorded for this clone. The chain combines TRBV4-1 with TRBJ2-4; D is perhaps TRBD1 (5 bases). This CDR3 is built from 14 residues. With 2 bases removed from V and 15 bases from J, the gap between germline ends came to 20 bases. The germline V gene has CDR1 MGHRA and CDR2 YSYEKL. The CDR3 region has the DNA TGCGCCAGCAGCCAATCGATCGATGGACAAAAGGGGTACTTC. Its translation is CASSQSIDGQKGYF.

V usage is TRBV5-1 and J usage is TRBJ1-1; the D is unclear. CDR3 length: 15 residues. Trimming stripped 0 bases from V and 1 base from J, with 10 bases between. Per the germline V gene, CDR1 is SGHRS and CDR2 is YFSETQ. CDR3 in DNA: TGCGCCAGCAGCTTGGAATCAATCGGGAACACTGAAGCTTTCTTT. This gives the protein CASSLESIGNTEAFF. Looking up the rest from reference TRBV5-1 and TRBJ1-1 gives the full variable domain: KAGVTQTPRYLIKTRGQQVTLSCSPISGHRSVSWYQQTPGQGLQFLFEYFSETQRNKGNFPGRFSGRQFSNSRSEMNVSTLELGDSALYLCASSLESIGNTEAFFGQGTRLTVV.

The V gene is TRBV13, the J gene TRBJ1-6; 8 bases fit TRBD1. Germline assignment: CDR1 PRHDT and CDR2 FYEKMQ (reference sequence). After removal of 4 bases from V and 2 bases from J, the junction contained 1 base not matched to a gene. The CDR3 loop spans 15 amino acids. CDR3 sequence: CASSSDRAYNSPLHF. CDR3 sequence (DNA): TGTGCCAGCAGCTCGGACAGGGCCTATAATTCACCCCTCCACTTT.

This chain joins TRBV4-1 and TRBJ2-1; D is possibly TRBD1 (5 bases). The CDR3 is 14 amino acids. V dropped 4 bases and J dropped 7 bases, with 14 bases sitting between them. CDR1 and CDR2 from the germline V gene are MGHRA and YSYEKL. The CDR3 region is CASSPSPQENEQFF. The CDR3 DNA follows: TGCGCCAGCAGCCCAAGTCCACAGGAAAATGAGCAGTTCTTC.

V usage is TRBV7-3 and J usage is TRBJ2-6; the match to TRBD1 covers 7 bases. The CDR3 is made up of 19 amino acids. Germline CDR1 is SGHTA and CDR2 is FQGTGA. J was trimmed by 0 bases and V by 0 bases; bases with no gene match: 8. CDR3 sequence: CASSLTGAGGRSGANVLTF. CDR3 nucleotides: TGTGCCAGCAGCTTAACCGGAGCAGGGGGACGCTCTGGGGCCAACGTCCTGACTTTC. The whole variable domain, filled in from reference TRBV7-3 and TRBJ2-6, reads GAGVSQTPSNKVTEKGKYVELRCDPISGHTALYWYRQSLGQGPEFLIYFQGTGAADDSGLPNDRFFAVRPEGSVSTLKIQRTERGDSAVYLCASSLTGAGGRSGANVLTFGAGSRLTVL.

The chain carries TRBV7-2 and TRBJ1-4; D possibly corresponds to TRBD1 (5 bases). V was pared by 1 base and J by 3 bases, with 12 bases between. This CDR3 has 16 residues. The V gene's germline CDR1 is SGHTA and CDR2 FQGNSA. The CDR3 DNA is TGTGCCAGCAGCTTAGTAGGTGCCAGGGCTAATGAAAAACTGTTTTTT. This encodes CASSLVGARANEKLFF.

This chain joins TRBV9 and TRBJ2-2; no clear D gene. The CDR3 runs 15 residues. Germline CDR1 SGDLS, CDR2 YYNGEE. The germline V and J ends were trimmed by 3 bases and 5 bases, with 14 bases remaining between them. The CDR3 protein is CASSAPSRGTGELFF. The CDR3 DNA is TGTGCCAGCAGCGCCCCTAGTCGTGGGACCGGGGAGCTGTTTTTT.